Below, 21 T cell receptor beta chains from the same sample are listed, as sequenced in a study of T cell responses to AZD1222 COVID-19 vaccine. The assay was immunoSEQ multiplex PCR, and TCRdb's table has in-frame clones only and misses some. The sample comprises roughly 150,000 clones, under 95% of which are singletons, and roughly 1.3% rests with the top ten. Sequences were derived from peripheral blood, sampled on day 0 of AZD1222 vaccination. These receptors were collected from an adult in good health.

The chain links TRBV7-2 to TRBJ1-2; 8 bases are a match to TRBD1. V shed 4 bases and J 4 bases; nucleotides not matched to a gene: 8. Germline loops: CDR1 SGHTA, CDR2 FQGNSA. The CDR3 totals 15 residues. The CDR3 region has the DNA TGTGCCAGCAGCTCCGGACAGGGTAACTCCTATGGCTACACCTTC. Amino acid sequence: CASSSGQGNSYGYTF.

The chain employs TRBV4-1 and TRBJ2-4, with D perhaps matching TRBD2 (5 bases). V was cut by 1 base and J by 0 bases, with 13 bases left in between. The CDR3 is 17 residues long. CDR1 is MGHRA, CDR2 YSYEKL, per germline. CDR3 nucleotides: TGCGCCAGCAGCCAAGTTTTACGGGGTCTAGCCAAAAACATTCAGTACTTC. Encoded protein: CASSQVLRGLAKNIQYF.

The CDR3 spells CSARRGYEQYF. In DNA form, the CDR3 reads TGCAGTGCAAGACGCGGCTACGAGCAGTACTTC. The chain is built from TRBV20-1 and TRBJ2-7; D unresolved. V lost 6 bases, J lost 3 bases, and 9 bases lay in between. The CDR3 loop spans 11 amino acids. Germline CDR1 and CDR2: DFQATT and SNEGSKA (reference sequence).

This CDR3 is CATSREGTPGNTIYF. DNA of the CDR3: TGTGCCACCAGCAGAGAGGGGACACCAGGAAACACCATATATTTT. The chain carries TRBV15 and TRBJ1-3, with D possibly being TRBD1 (6 bases). This CDR3 is 15 amino acids long. Trimming took off 0 bases at V and 4 bases at J, with 10 bases between the two ends. Germline V gene lookup returns CDR1 LNHNV and CDR2 YYDKDF (reference sequence).

In its sample, this clone was seen once. This chain uses TRBV24-1 with TRBJ2-1; 9 nucleotides agree with TRBD1. V dropped 4 bases and J dropped 5; count of bases not matched to a gene: 14. The CDR3 totals 18 residues. Germline V gene data show CDR1 as KGHDR and CDR2 as SFDVKD. The CDR3 nucleotides read TGTGCCACCAGTGACCCCTACAATACAGGGGGCCCCCACAATGAGCAGTTCTTC. Its protein is CATSDPYNTGGPHNEQFF.

This clone was seen just once. The rearrangement links TRBV30 to TRBJ2-3; D might be TRBD2 (6 bases). Germline CDR1 is GTSNPN and CDR2 is SVGIG (reference sequence). This CDR3 has 17 residues. Trimming cost V 3 bases and J 6 bases, with 25 bases left between them. The CDR3 bases are TGTGCCTGGAGCATTGGGCGGGGTTTGGGGCTTGGGGATACGCAGTATTTT. It codes for CAWSIGRGLGLGDTQYF.

This chain uses TRBV20-1 with TRBJ2-1; D gene uncertain. CDR1 is DFQATT and CDR2 is SNEGSKA in the germline V gene (reference sequence). The CDR3 extends over 16 amino acids. V was clipped by 3 bases and J by 0 bases, with 15 bases between them. The CDR3: CSASSANPSSYNEQFF. As DNA, the CDR3 is TGCAGTGCTAGTTCGGCTAATCCAAGCTCCTACAATGAGCAGTTCTTC.

This clone was seen a single time. J is TRBJ1-1 and V is TRBV19; possibly TRBD1 for D (5 bases). Germline V gene lookup returns CDR1 LNHDA and CDR2 SQIVND (reference sequence). The CDR3 is 16 residues long. Trimming stripped 6 bases from V and 5 bases from J, with 22 bases between. This chain's CDR3 is CASSHGPGGAWTEAFF. The CDR3 bases are TGTGCCAGTAGCCACGGACCGGGAGGGGCATGGACTGAAGCTTTCTTT. Filled out from reference TRBV19 and TRBJ1-1, the complete variable domain reads DGGITQSPKYLFRKEGQNVTLSCEQNLNHDAMYWYRQDPGQGLRLIYYSQIVNDFQKGDIAEGYSVSREKKESFPLTVTSAQKNPTAFYLCASSHGPGGAWTEAFFGQGTRLTVV.

The chain carries TRBV28 and TRBJ2-1; no firm D call. CDR1 is MDHEN, CDR2 SYDVKM, per germline. The CDR3 sequence is 13 residues long. The V end was cut by 3 bases, the J end by 0 bases, with 3 bases between. The CDR3 sequence: CASSFSSYNEQFF. In DNA, the CDR3 is TGTGCCAGCAGTTTCAGCTCCTACAATGAGCAGTTCTTC.

The rearrangement links TRBV27 to TRBJ2-7, with TRBD2 matching 7 bases. Per germline, CDR1 MNHEY and CDR2 SMNVEV (reference sequence). The CDR3 sequence is 15 residues long. V was clipped by 4 bases and J by 3 bases; unmatched bases: 9. CDR3 sequence: CASSSLLAGLYEQYF. The CDR3 DNA follows: TGTGCCAGCAGTTCCCTCTTAGCGGGCCTCTACGAGCAGTACTTC.

The J gene is TRBJ2-7, the V gene TRBV7-9; a possible D gene is TRBD2 (6 bases). This CDR3 comprises 14 residues. V was cut by 3 bases and J by 2 bases, with 11 bases left in between. Germline V gene data show CDR1 as SEHNR and CDR2 as FQNEAQ (reference sequence). The chain's CDR3 is CASSFQAGPYEQYF. In DNA form, the CDR3 reads TGTGCCAGCAGCTTTCAGGCGGGACCCTACGAGCAGTACTTC. The whole variable domain, remainder taken from reference TRBV7-9 and TRBJ2-7, is DTGVSQNPRHKITKRGQNVTFRCDPISEHNRLYWYRQTLGQGPEFLTYFQNEAQLEKSRLLSDRFSAERPKGSFSTLEIQRTEQGDSAMYLCASSFQAGPYEQYFGPGTRLTVT.

This clone has just one count. The V and J genes are TRBV19 and TRBJ1-6; D is uncertain. This CDR3 has 16 residues. Per the germline V gene, CDR1 is LNHDA and CDR2 is SQIVND (reference sequence). V lost 3 bases and J 7 bases, leaving 16 bases between the germline ends. The CDR3 here is CASSIGQFPGNSPLHF. The CDR3 region has the DNA TGTGCCAGTAGTATCGGGCAGTTTCCAGGCAATTCACCCCTCCACTTT.

This chain connects TRBV7-2 to TRBJ2-3; D might be TRBD2 (6 bases). The CDR3 has 18 residues. Trimming took off 2 bases at V and 1 base at J, with 19 bases between the two ends. Germline loops: CDR1 SGHTA, CDR2 FQGNSA. CDR3 nucleotide sequence: TGTGCCAGCAGCTTACCGGGTCTGCGGGGTCTTCGCACAGATACGCAGTATTTT. Encoded protein: CASSLPGLRGLRTDTQYF.

This clone was recorded once. V gene TRBV7-2 combines with J gene TRBJ2-2, with 12 nucleotides matching TRBD2. The CDR3 runs to 16 residues. Germline V gene lookup returns CDR1 SGHTA and CDR2 FQGNSA. The J segment lost 3 bases and the V segment lost 3 bases, leaving 2 bases of the junction unmatched. The CDR3 region has the DNA TGTGCCAGCAGCTTTTGGACTAGCGGGGACACCGGGGAGCTGTTTTTT. Its protein is CASSFWTSGDTGELFF.

The chain employs TRBV7-9 and TRBJ2-5; D might be TRBD1 or TRBD2, each matching 6 bases. V lost 5 bases, J lost 5 bases, and 30 bases lay in between. CDR1 and CDR2 from the germline V gene are SEHNR and FQNEAQ (reference sequence). The CDR3 extends over 19 amino acids. CDR3 loop: CASSPDPGLRVGGGETQYF. The CDR3 DNA sequence: TGTGCCAGCAGCCCAGACCCGGGACTCCGGGTCGGGGGCGGCGAGACCCAGTACTTC.

The chain has TRBV4-3 and TRBJ1-1, with no clear D. V was clipped by 0 bases and J by 10 bases, with 6 bases between them. The length of the CDR3 is 11 residues. CDR1 is LGHNA, CDR2 YSLEER, per germline. The CDR3: CASSQDSVAFF. DNA for the CDR3: TGCGCCAGCAGCCAAGATTCGGTAGCTTTCTTT.

This sequence joins TRBV19 and TRBJ2-3; D may be TRBD1 (7 bases). V gave up 6 bases and J gave up 3 bases, with 19 bases separating them. CDR3 length: 16 residues. Germline CDR1 and CDR2: LNHDA and SQIVND (reference sequence). CDR3 sequence: CASRQGPGAVTDTQYF. The CDR3 DNA reads TGTGCCAGTAGACAGGGGCCGGGGGCTGTGACAGATACGCAGTATTTT. Complete variable domain (other parts from reference TRBV19 and TRBJ2-3): DGGITQSPKYLFRKEGQNVTLSCEQNLNHDAMYWYRQDPGQGLRLIYYSQIVNDFQKGDIAEGYSVSREKKESFPLTVTSAQKNPTAFYLCASRQGPGAVTDTQYFGPGTRLTVL.

The chain has TRBV4-1 and TRBJ2-7; D gene ambiguous. V lost 5 bases and J 1 base, leaving 15 bases between the germline ends. Germline V CDR1 and CDR2: MGHRA, YSYEKL. The CDR3 length is 15 residues. CDR3 sequence (DNA): TGCGCCAGCAGCTATTTGATTGCGGTTTCCTACGAGCAGTACTTC. This encodes CASSYLIAVSYEQYF.

This clone was seen once. Distinct nucleotide sequences in the sample also encode this CDR3. The V call is TRBV5-1, the J call TRBJ2-7, with 8 bases identical to TRBD1. Trimming cost V 0 bases and J 2 bases; bases outside gene matches: 4. Germline V gene sequence: CDR1 SGHRS, CDR2 YFSETQ. The CDR3 sequence is 15 residues long. CDR3 sequence (DNA): TGCGCCAGCAGCTTGGCCGGGACAGGACCCTACGAGCAGTACTTC. Translation gives CASSLAGTGPYEQYF.

The V and J genes are TRBV11-3 and TRBJ2-6, with D perhaps matching TRBD2 (5 bases). This CDR3 contains 18 residues. CDR1 is SGHNT, CDR2 YENEEA, per germline. V lost 3 bases, J lost 2 bases, and 17 bases lay in between. The DNA of the CDR3 is TGTGCCAGCAGCTTTGAAGGAGGCGGAGTGGCTGGGGCCAACGTCCTGACTTTC. Its protein is CASSFEGGGVAGANVLTF.

The chain carries TRBV21-1 and TRBJ1-2; the table's D call, TRBD1, was not checked against the DNA. TRBV21-1 constitutes a pseudogene. There are 14 residues in the CDR3. The CDR3: CASGPEGDGYGYTF. In nucleotides, the CDR3 is TGTGCCAGCGGACCTGAGGGGGACGGCTATGGCTACACCTTC.